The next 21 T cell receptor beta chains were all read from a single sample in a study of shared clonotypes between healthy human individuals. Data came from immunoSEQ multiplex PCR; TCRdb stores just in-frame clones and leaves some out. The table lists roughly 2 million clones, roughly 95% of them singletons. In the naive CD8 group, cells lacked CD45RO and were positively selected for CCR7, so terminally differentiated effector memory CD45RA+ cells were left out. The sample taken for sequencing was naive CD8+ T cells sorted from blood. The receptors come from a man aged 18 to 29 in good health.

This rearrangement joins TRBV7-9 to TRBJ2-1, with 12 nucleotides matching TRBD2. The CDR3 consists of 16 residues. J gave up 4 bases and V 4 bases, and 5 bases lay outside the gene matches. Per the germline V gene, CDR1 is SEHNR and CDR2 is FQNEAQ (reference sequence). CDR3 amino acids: CASSSSSGRVYNEQFF. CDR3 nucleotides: TGTGCCAGCAGCTCCTCTAGCGGGAGGGTTTACAATGAGCAGTTCTTC.

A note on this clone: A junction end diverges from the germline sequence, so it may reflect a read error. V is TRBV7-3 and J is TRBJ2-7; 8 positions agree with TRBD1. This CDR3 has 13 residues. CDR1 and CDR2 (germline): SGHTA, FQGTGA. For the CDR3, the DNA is TGTGCCAGCAGCTCAGGGGGCTCCCACGAGCAGTACTTC. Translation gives CASSSGGSHEQYF. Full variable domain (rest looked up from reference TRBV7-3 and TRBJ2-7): GAGVSQTPSNKVTEKGKYVELRCDPISGHTALYWYRQSLGQGPEFLIYFQGTGAADDSGLPNDRFFAVRPEGSVSTLKIQRTERGDSAVYLCASSSGGSHEQYFGPGTRLTVT.

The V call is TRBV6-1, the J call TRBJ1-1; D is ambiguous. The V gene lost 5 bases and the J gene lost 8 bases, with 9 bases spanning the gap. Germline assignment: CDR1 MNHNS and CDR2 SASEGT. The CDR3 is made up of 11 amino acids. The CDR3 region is CASSLRPEAFF. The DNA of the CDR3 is TGTGCCAGCAGTCTCCGGCCCGAAGCTTTCTTT.

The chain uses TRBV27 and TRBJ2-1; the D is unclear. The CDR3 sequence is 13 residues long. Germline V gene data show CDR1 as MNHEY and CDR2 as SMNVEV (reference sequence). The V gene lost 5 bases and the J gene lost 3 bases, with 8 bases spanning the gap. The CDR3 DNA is TGTGCCAGCAGTACTAACAGCTACAATGAGCAGTTCTTC. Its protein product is CASSTNSYNEQFF.

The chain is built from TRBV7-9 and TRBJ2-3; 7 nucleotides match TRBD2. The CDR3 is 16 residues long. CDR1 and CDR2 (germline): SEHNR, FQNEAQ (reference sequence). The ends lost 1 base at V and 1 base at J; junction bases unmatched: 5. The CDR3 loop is CASSLVGRGGTDTQYF. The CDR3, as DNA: TGTGCCAGCAGCTTAGTCGGACGGGGGGGCACAGATACGCAGTATTTT.

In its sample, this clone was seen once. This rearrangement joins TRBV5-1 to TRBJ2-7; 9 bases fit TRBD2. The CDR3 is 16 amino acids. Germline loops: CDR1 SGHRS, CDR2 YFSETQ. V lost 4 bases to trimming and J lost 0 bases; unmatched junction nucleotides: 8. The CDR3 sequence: CASSEGGLAGSYEQYF. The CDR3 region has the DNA TGCGCCAGCAGCGAAGGGGGACTAGCAGGCTCCTACGAGCAGTACTTC. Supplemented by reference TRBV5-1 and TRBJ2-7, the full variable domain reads KAGVTQTPRYLIKTRGQQVTLSCSPISGHRSVSWYQQTPGQGLQFLFEYFSETQRNKGNFPGRFSGRQFSNSRSEMNVSTLELGDSALYLCASSEGGLAGSYEQYFGPGTRLTVT.

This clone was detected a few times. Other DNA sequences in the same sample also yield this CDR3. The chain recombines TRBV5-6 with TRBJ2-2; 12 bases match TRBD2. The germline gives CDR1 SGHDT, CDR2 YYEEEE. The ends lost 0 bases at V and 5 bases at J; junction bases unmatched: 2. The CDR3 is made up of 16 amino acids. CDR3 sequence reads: CASSLELAGGTGELFF. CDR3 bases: TGTGCCAGCAGCTTGGAGCTAGCGGGAGGGACCGGGGAGCTGTTTTTT.

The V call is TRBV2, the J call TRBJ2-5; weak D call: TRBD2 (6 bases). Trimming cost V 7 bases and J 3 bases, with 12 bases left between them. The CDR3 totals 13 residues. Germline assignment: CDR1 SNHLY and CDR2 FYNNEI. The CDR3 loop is CASTEGGEETQYF. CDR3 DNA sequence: TGTGCCAGCACCGAGGGAGGCGAAGAGACCCAGTACTTC.

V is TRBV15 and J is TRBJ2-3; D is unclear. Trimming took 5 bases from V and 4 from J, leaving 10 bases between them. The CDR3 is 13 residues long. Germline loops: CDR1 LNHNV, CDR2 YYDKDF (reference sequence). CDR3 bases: TGTGCCACCAGCCCGGTGTTTTCAGATACGCAGTATTTT. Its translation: CATSPVFSDTQYF.

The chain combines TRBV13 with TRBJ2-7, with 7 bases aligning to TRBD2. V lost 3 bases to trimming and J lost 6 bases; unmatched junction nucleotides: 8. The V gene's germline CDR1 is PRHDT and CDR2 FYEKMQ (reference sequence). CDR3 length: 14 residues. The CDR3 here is CASSFGGGPTEQYF. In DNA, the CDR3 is TGTGCCAGCAGCTTTGGGGGAGGGCCAACCGAGCAGTACTTC.

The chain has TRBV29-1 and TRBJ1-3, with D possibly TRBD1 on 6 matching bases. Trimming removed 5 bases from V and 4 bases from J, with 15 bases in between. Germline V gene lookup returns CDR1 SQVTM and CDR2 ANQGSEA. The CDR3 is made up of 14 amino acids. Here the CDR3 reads CSVLKTGVGNTIYF. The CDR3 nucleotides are TGCAGCGTTCTTAAGACAGGCGTCGGAAACACCATATATTTT.

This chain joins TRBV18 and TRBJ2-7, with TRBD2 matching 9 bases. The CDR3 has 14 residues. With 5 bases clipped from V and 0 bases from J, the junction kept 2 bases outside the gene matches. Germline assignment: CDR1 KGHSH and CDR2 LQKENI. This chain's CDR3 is CASSGLANSYEQYF. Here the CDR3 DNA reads TGTGCCAGCTCAGGACTAGCGAACTCCTACGAGCAGTACTTC.

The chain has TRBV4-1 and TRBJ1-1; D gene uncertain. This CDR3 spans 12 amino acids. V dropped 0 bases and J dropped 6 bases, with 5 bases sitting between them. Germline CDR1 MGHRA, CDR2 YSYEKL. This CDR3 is CASSQEGSEAFF. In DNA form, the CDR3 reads TGCGCCAGCAGCCAAGAAGGGTCTGAAGCTTTCTTT.

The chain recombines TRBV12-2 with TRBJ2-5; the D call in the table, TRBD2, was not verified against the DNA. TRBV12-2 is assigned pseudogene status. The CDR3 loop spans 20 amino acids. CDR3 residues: CASRLAGRIAGGKYQETQYF. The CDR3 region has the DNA TGTGCAAGTCGCTTAGCGGGAAGGATAGCGGGAGGGAAATACCAAGAGACCCAGTACTTC.

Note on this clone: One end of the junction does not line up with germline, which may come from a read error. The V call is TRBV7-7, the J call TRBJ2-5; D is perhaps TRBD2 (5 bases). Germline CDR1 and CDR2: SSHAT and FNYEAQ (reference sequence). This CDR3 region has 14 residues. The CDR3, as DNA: TGTGCTAGCAGCTTAGAGGGTCGCTTAGAGACCCAGTACTTC. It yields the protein CASSLEGRLETQYF.

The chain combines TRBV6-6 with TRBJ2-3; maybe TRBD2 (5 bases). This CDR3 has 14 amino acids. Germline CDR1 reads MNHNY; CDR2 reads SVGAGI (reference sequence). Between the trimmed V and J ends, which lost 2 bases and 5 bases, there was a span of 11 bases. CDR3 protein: CASSYPEVGDTQYF. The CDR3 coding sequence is TGTGCCAGCAGTTACCCGGAGGTGGGAGATACGCAGTATTTT.

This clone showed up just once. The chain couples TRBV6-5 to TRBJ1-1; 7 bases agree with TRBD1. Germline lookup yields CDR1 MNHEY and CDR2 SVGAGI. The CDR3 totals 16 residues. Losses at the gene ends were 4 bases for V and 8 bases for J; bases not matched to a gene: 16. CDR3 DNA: TGTGCCAGCAGTTTCACCTTACAGGGGCCGGTCGTAGAAGCTTTCTTT. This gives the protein CASSFTLQGPVVEAFF.

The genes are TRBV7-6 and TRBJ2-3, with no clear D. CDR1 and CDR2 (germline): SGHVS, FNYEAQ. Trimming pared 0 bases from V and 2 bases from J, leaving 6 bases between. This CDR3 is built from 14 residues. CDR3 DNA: TGTGCCAGCAGCTTAGCGCCGAACACAGATACGCAGTATTTT. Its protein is CASSLAPNTDTQYF.

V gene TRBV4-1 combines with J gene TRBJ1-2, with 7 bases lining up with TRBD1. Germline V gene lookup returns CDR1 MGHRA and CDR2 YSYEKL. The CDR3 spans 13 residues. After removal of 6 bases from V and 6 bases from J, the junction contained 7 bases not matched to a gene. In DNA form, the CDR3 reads TGCGCCAGCAGGCCGACAGGGAGGGATGGCTACACCTTC. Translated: CASRPTGRDGYTF.

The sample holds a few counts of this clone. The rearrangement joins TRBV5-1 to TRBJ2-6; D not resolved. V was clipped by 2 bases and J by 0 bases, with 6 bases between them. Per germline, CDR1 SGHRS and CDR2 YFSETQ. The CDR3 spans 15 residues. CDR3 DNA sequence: TGCGCCAGCAGCTTCGCCGGCTCTGGGGCCAACGTCCTGACTTTC. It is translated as CASSFAGSGANVLTF. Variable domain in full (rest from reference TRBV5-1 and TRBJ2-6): KAGVTQTPRYLIKTRGQQVTLSCSPISGHRSVSWYQQTPGQGLQFLFEYFSETQRNKGNFPGRFSGRQFSNSRSEMNVSTLELGDSALYLCASSFAGSGANVLTFGAGSRLTVL.

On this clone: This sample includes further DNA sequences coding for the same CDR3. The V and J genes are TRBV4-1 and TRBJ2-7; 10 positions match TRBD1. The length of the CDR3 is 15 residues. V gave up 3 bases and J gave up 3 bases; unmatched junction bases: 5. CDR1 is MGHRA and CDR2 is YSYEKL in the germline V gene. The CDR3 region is CASSHSGTGDYEQYF. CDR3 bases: TGCGCCAGCAGCCACTCCGGGACAGGGGACTACGAGCAGTACTTC.